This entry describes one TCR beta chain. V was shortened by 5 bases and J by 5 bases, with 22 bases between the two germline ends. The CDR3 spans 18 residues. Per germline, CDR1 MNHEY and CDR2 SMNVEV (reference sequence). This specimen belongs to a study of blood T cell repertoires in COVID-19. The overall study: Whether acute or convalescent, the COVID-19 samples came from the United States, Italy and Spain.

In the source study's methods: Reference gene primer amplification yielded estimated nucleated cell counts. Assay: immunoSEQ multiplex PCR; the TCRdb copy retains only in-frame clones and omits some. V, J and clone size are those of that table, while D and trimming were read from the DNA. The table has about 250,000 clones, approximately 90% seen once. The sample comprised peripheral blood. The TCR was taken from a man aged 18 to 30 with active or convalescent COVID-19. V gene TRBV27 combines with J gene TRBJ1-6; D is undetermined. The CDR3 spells CASSPFLPLRGNNSPLHF. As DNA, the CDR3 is TGTGCCAGCAGTCCTTTCCTCCCCCTCAGAGGGAATAATTCACCCCTCCACTTT.